A selection of T cell receptor beta chains follows, all from one sample in a study of PD-L1 blockade in urothelial cancer. Measured with immunoSEQ multiplex PCR; TCRdb has only the in-frame clones, and not every one. Of 35,000 to 45,000 clones listed, about 89% are singletons. The source was PBMCs, collected around atezolizumab (anti-PD-L1) treatment. These receptors all come from a woman aged 55-69 years with urothelial cancer. CDR3s include the opening cysteine and the closing phenylalanine or tryptophan. A D gene is named only where the DNA matches it firmly. Size tells how often a clone was seen (once, few, many) or the class of an expanded clone, and some rows leave it out.

cdr3_nt cdr3_aa v_call clone_size d_call j_call
TGTGCCAGCTCACCAATCGGCGGGAGCAATGAGCAGTTCTTC CASSPIGGSNEQFF TRBV18 - TRBD2 TRBJ2-1
TGTGCCAGCAGCCTCGGGACAGGGGGCACAGATACGCAGTATTTT CASSLGTGGTDTQYF TRBV2 - TRBD1 TRBJ2-3
TGTGCCAGCAGCTTAGCGACCGGCGGGATCAGAAGAAGTGGTTACGAGCAGTACTTC CASSLATGGIRRSGYEQYF TRBV11-2 - - TRBJ2-7
TGTGCCAGCAGGATCGGACAGGGGGACACCGGGGAGCTGTTTTTT CASRIGQGDTGELFF TRBV6-5 - TRBD1 TRBJ2-2
TGCGCCAGCAGCTTGGTAGGGGGCGATTCACCCCTCCACTTT CASSLVGGDSPLHF TRBV5-1 - TRBD1 TRBJ1-6
TGTGCCAGCAGCGTAGTTCCAGGGGGCTACGAGCAGTACTTC CASSVVPGGYEQYF TRBV9 - TRBD1 TRBJ2-7
TGTGCCAGCAGCTTAGCAGTGGGCCCGGACACTGAAGCTTTCTTT CASSLAVGPDTEAFF TRBV7-6 - - TRBJ1-1
TGCGCCAGCAGAGGACTAGCGGGCCCCACCGGGGAGCTGTTTTTT CASRGLAGPTGELFF TRBV4-1 - TRBD2 TRBJ2-2
TGTGCCAGCACTCCCTCCGCGGAGCGAACCCAGTACTTC CASTPSAERTQYF TRBV28 - - TRBJ2-5
TGTGCCAGCAGTGAAGGGACAGGGAGCGTCTACGAGCAGTACTTC CASSEGTGSVYEQYF TRBV6-1 once TRBD1 TRBJ2-7
TGTGCCACTTCCACGGACAGGAACACAGATACGCAGTATTTT CATSTDRNTDTQYF TRBV25-1 - TRBD1 TRBJ2-3
TGTGCCAGCAGGAATGACAGGGTGAGCGAGACCCAGTACTTC CASRNDRVSETQYF TRBV5-4 - TRBD1 TRBJ2-5
TGTGCCACCAGCAGAGATCGGGGGGCCGCCTACAATGAGCAGTTCTTC CATSRDRGAAYNEQFF TRBV15 once - TRBJ2-1
TGTGCCAGCAGACTACTCCGCGGGAGGAAAGGCAATGAGCAGTTCTTC CASRLLRGRKGNEQFF TRBV11-2 - TRBD2 TRBJ2-1
TGTGCCAGCGATGTGGGGGGCAATGAGCAGTTCTTC CASDVGGNEQFF TRBV6-6 - - TRBJ2-1
TGTGCCAGCAGCGTAGGGGGGGAGCGGGTGGCTCGAGAGCAGTACTTC CASSVGGERVAREQYF TRBV9 - - TRBJ2-7
TGTGCCAGTAAGGGGACAGGGACCTACGAGCAGTACTTC CASKGTGTYEQYF TRBV19 - TRBD1 TRBJ2-7
TGTGCCAGCGGAGGACTATCCCTCAATCAGCCCCAGCATTTT CASGGLSLNQPQHF TRBV28 - - TRBJ1-5
TGTGCCAGCAGTTGGAACGCCGGGACTGGGGATAAGAAACTGTTTTTT CASSWNAGTGDKKLFF TRBV28 - - TRBJ1-4
TGTGCCAGCAGCTTGCAGGGGGTCTCAGAGACCCAGTACTTC CASSLQGVSETQYF TRBV5-6 once TRBD1 TRBJ2-5
TGTGCCAGCAGTGAAGGCAGGGTGACTTTGAGGAGCACTGAAGCTTTCTTT CASSEGRVTLRSTEAFF TRBV2 - - TRBJ1-1
TGTGCCAGCAGACTCGTCCGAAACTCCTACGAGCAGTACTTC CASRLVRNSYEQYF TRBV2 - - TRBJ2-7
TGCGCCAGCAGCTACGACATCTCCTATGGCTACACCTTC CASSYDISYGYTF TRBV5-1 - - TRBJ1-2
TGTGCCAGCAGCTTGGATGGGACAGGGTACTCTGGAAACACCATATATTTT CASSLDGTGYSGNTIYF TRBV5-4 - TRBD1 TRBJ1-3
TGTGCCAGCAGTTTGATCGCGGACTATGGCTACACCTTC CASSLIADYGYTF TRBV6-6 - - TRBJ1-2
TGTGCCCACTCCAGGGGGCGCGGGATAGGCACCGGGGAGCTGTTTTTT CAHSRGRGIGTGELFF TRBV28 few TRBD1 TRBJ2-2
TGTGCCTGGGAACTTTGGAGAGAGGAAGCTTTCTTT CAWELWREEAFF TRBV30 - - TRBJ1-1
TGTGCCAGCAGTGACCAAGCGGGAGGGCCCACAGATACGCAGTATTTT CASSDQAGGPTDTQYF TRBV6-1 few TRBD2 TRBJ2-3
TGCGCCAGCAGCTTCCAACCTCGGGTGTCTGGGGCCAACGTCCTGACTTTC CASSFQPRVSGANVLTF TRBV5-1 once - TRBJ2-6